This is a list of T cell receptor beta chains from one sample in a study of shared clonotypes between healthy human individuals. This table comes from immunoSEQ multiplex PCR, and its TCRdb copy is limited to in-frame clones, with some not included. The sample holds about 1,900,000 clones; about 94% are singletons and the top ten take 1% to 1.5%. The specimen sequenced was naive CD8+ T cells sorted from blood. These receptors all come from a man younger than 35 in good health. The CDR3 runs from the conserved cysteine through the conserved F or W. A D gene is named only where the DNA matches it firmly. Part of the rows lack a size; the others show once, few, many or a class for expanded clones.

abundance: -; v_gene: TRBV5-4; j_gene: TRBJ1-6; d_gene: -; CDR3nt: TGTGCCAGCAGCTTGGCAGTTGGTTCACCCCTCCACTTT; CDR3aa: CASSLAVGSPLHF
abundance: -; v_gene: TRBV15; j_gene: TRBJ1-2; d_gene: -; CDR3nt: TGTGCCACCAGCAGAGATCGAACAGACCCGTATGGCTACACCTTC; CDR3aa: CATSRDRTDPYGYTF
abundance: -; v_gene: TRBV6-5; j_gene: TRBJ2-1; d_gene: -; CDR3nt: TGTGCCAGCAGTTACACTGGAGAGAGCTCCTACAATGAGCAGTTCTTC; CDR3aa: CASSYTGESSYNEQFF
abundance: -; v_gene: TRBV14; j_gene: TRBJ2-7; d_gene: TRBD1; CDR3nt: TGTGCCAGCAGCTTTGGGACAGGCTCCTACGAGCAGTACTTC; CDR3aa: CASSFGTGSYEQYF
abundance: -; v_gene: TRBV7-9; j_gene: TRBJ2-1; d_gene: TRBD2; CDR3nt: TGTGCCAGCAGCCCCCGTCTAGCGGCGACCTACAATGAGCAGTTCTTC; CDR3aa: CASSPRLAATYNEQFF
abundance: -; v_gene: TRBV2; j_gene: TRBJ2-7; d_gene: -; CDR3nt: TGTGCCACCCGACACCCACGGGGCTCACTCAGGTACGAGCAGTACTTC; CDR3aa: CATRHPRGSLRYEQYF
abundance: -; v_gene: TRBV4-1; j_gene: TRBJ2-3; d_gene: TRBD1; CDR3nt: TGCGCCAGCAGCCCCGGGACAGCCCCTAGCACAGATACGCAGTATTTT; CDR3aa: CASSPGTAPSTDTQYF
abundance: -; v_gene: TRBV30; j_gene: TRBJ1-1; d_gene: -; CDR3nt: TGTGCCTGGAGAGCGGCGACCCTTTACACTGAAGCTTTCTTT; CDR3aa: CAWRAATLYTEAFF
abundance: -; v_gene: TRBV13; j_gene: TRBJ2-1; d_gene: TRBD1; CDR3nt: TGTGCCAGCAGCTTCGTGACAGGGGGCCGCAATGAGCAGTTCTTC; CDR3aa: CASSFVTGGRNEQFF
abundance: -; v_gene: TRBV4-3; j_gene: TRBJ2-5; d_gene: -; CDR3nt: TGCGCCAGCAGCCAAGGGGCCGTCGATGAAGAGACCCAGTACTTC; CDR3aa: CASSQGAVDEETQYF
abundance: -; v_gene: TRBV7-9; j_gene: TRBJ1-6; d_gene: -; CDR3nt: TGTGCCAGCAGCTCGGGGGTACGATCACCCCTCCACTTT; CDR3aa: CASSSGVRSPLHF
abundance: -; v_gene: TRBV9; j_gene: TRBJ2-7; d_gene: -; CDR3nt: TGTGCCAGCAGCGCGGGGTCCCACGAGCAGTACTTC; CDR3aa: CASSAGSHEQYF
abundance: -; v_gene: TRBV7-2; j_gene: TRBJ2-5; d_gene: -; CDR3nt: TGTGCCAGCAGCTTCCGTGGGGGGCTTACTAAAGAGACCCAGTACTTC; CDR3aa: CASSFRGGLTKETQYF
abundance: -; v_gene: TRBV30; j_gene: TRBJ2-7; d_gene: TRBD1; CDR3nt: TGTGCCTGGAGTGTTGGGACAGGATCCTACGAGCAGTACTTC; CDR3aa: CAWSVGTGSYEQYF
abundance: once; v_gene: TRBV11-1; j_gene: TRBJ1-2; d_gene: TRBD1; CDR3nt: TGTGCCAGCAGCCGACAGGGGAAGGACTATGGCTACACCTTC; CDR3aa: CASSRQGKDYGYTF
abundance: -; v_gene: TRBV11-2; j_gene: TRBJ2-3; d_gene: TRBD2; CDR3nt: TGTGCCAGCAGCTACCGGACTAGCGGGGGGGCAGATACGCAGTATTTT; CDR3aa: CASSYRTSGGADTQYF
abundance: -; v_gene: TRBV6-1; j_gene: TRBJ2-2; d_gene: -; CDR3nt: TGTGCCAGCAGTGAACGGTTCGGGGGCGCGGACGGGGAGCTGTTTTTT; CDR3aa: CASSERFGGADGELFF
abundance: -; v_gene: TRBV6-5; j_gene: TRBJ2-3; d_gene: TRBD2; CDR3nt: TGTGCCAGCAGTTACTCCCCCAGCGGGGGGGCAGATACGCAGTATTTT; CDR3aa: CASSYSPSGGADTQYF
abundance: -; v_gene: TRBV29-1; j_gene: TRBJ2-3; d_gene: -; CDR3nt: TGCAGCGCGACTTCAGGAAGCACAGATACGCAGTATTTT; CDR3aa: CSATSGSTDTQYF
abundance: -; v_gene: TRBV19; j_gene: TRBJ2-1; d_gene: -; CDR3nt: TGTGCCAGTAGTACTCCGGGGGAGGTCTCCTACAATGAGCAGTTCTTC; CDR3aa: CASSTPGEVSYNEQFF
abundance: -; v_gene: TRBV5-6; j_gene: TRBJ2-2; d_gene: -; CDR3nt: TGTGCCAGCAGCTTGGTAGCAGCGAACACCGGGGAGCTGTTTTTT; CDR3aa: CASSLVAANTGELFF
abundance: -; v_gene: TRBV25-1; j_gene: TRBJ2-1; d_gene: -; CDR3nt: TGTGCCAGCAGTGATGCCGGAGGCGATGAGCAGTTCTTC; CDR3aa: CASSDAGGDEQFF
abundance: -; v_gene: TRBV4-2; j_gene: TRBJ2-2; d_gene: -; CDR3nt: TGTGCCAGCAGCCAAGGAACCCAGGAAGGAAGCACCGGGGAGCTGTTTTTT; CDR3aa: CASSQGTQEGSTGELFF
abundance: -; v_gene: TRBV4-1; j_gene: TRBJ2-7; d_gene: TRBD2; CDR3nt: TGCGCCAGCAGCCAAGTGATAGCGGGAGAGTCTAAGAAGTACTTC; CDR3aa: CASSQVIAGESKKYF
abundance: once; v_gene: TRBV5-7; j_gene: TRBJ1-5; d_gene: TRBD1; CDR3nt: TGTGCCAGCAGCCGAATGGGGTCGGACAGGGATTCTCAGCCCCAGCATTTT; CDR3aa: CASSRMGSDRDSQPQHF
abundance: -; v_gene: TRBV27; j_gene: TRBJ2-3; d_gene: -; CDR3nt: TGTGCCAGCAGTTTATCGGTGGGACCGTCGGGGGATACGCAGTATTTT; CDR3aa: CASSLSVGPSGDTQYF
abundance: -; v_gene: TRBV4-1; j_gene: TRBJ1-5; d_gene: TRBD1; CDR3nt: TGCGCCAGCAGCGACAGGGAAAATCAGCCCCAGCATTTT; CDR3aa: CASSDRENQPQHF
abundance: -; v_gene: TRBV4-3; j_gene: TRBJ2-5; d_gene: TRBD1; CDR3nt: TGCGCCAGCCAGGGGGACGAAGAGACCCAGTACTTC; CDR3aa: CASQGDEETQYF
abundance: -; v_gene: TRBV5-4; j_gene: TRBJ2-3; d_gene: -; CDR3nt: TGTGCCAGCAGCTTTGGAGGGCTCCTAGACCCAGATACGCAGTATTTT; CDR3aa: CASSFGGLLDPDTQYF
abundance: -; v_gene: TRBV5-6; j_gene: TRBJ2-7; d_gene: TRBD2; CDR3nt: TGTGCCAGCAGCTGGGGCACTAGCGGCCTCAACGAGCAGTACTTC; CDR3aa: CASSWGTSGLNEQYF
abundance: -; v_gene: TRBV27; j_gene: TRBJ1-5; d_gene: -; CDR3nt: TGTGCCAGCAGTTTATCGCCCGGGACCAGCAATCAGCCCCAGCATTTT; CDR3aa: CASSLSPGTSNQPQHF
abundance: -; v_gene: TRBV6-1; j_gene: TRBJ1-5; d_gene: TRBD1; CDR3nt: TGTGCCACCTTGGACAGGTTTAGCAATCAGCCCCAGCATTTT; CDR3aa: CATLDRFSNQPQHF
abundance: -; v_gene: TRBV2; j_gene: TRBJ2-7; d_gene: TRBD1; CDR3nt: TGTGCCAGCCTCCTCGGGACAGGGGTGGAGCAGTACTTC; CDR3aa: CASLLGTGVEQYF
abundance: -; v_gene: TRBV30; j_gene: TRBJ2-2; d_gene: -; CDR3nt: TGTGCCTGGAGGGGACTGACTAACACCGGGGAGCTGTTTTTT; CDR3aa: CAWRGLTNTGELFF
abundance: -; v_gene: TRBV7-2; j_gene: TRBJ2-7; d_gene: TRBD2; CDR3nt: TGTGCCAGCGCATCTAGCGGGATCTCCTACGAGCAGTACTTC; CDR3aa: CASASSGISYEQYF
abundance: -; v_gene: TRBV4-3; j_gene: TRBJ1-2; d_gene: -; CDR3nt: TGCGCCAGCAGCCAAGATCGACAGGCGGGCTGGGTCTATGGCTACACCTTC; CDR3aa: CASSQDRQAGWVYGYTF
abundance: -; v_gene: TRBV29-1; j_gene: TRBJ1-4; d_gene: -; CDR3nt: TGCAGCGTTGTGGACACCTCCGCCCTCACGGGTGAAAAACTGTTTTTT; CDR3aa: CSVVDTSALTGEKLFF
abundance: once; v_gene: TRBV7-9; j_gene: TRBJ1-1; d_gene: -; CDR3nt: TGTGCCAGCAGCTCCGCAGCTTTCATGATGAACACTGAAGCTTTCTTT; CDR3aa: CASSSAAFMMNTEAFF
abundance: once; v_gene: TRBV2; j_gene: TRBJ2-7; d_gene: -; CDR3nt: TGTGCCAGCAGTGAAACTAGTCGAGCCGAGCAGTACTTC; CDR3aa: CASSETSRAEQYF
abundance: -; v_gene: TRBV10-2; j_gene: TRBJ2-7; d_gene: -; CDR3nt: TGCGCCAGCGGCCCGGGACTGTCGGGCTACGAGCAGTACTTC; CDR3aa: CASGPGLSGYEQYF
abundance: -; v_gene: TRBV30; j_gene: TRBJ2-1; d_gene: -; CDR3nt: TGTGCCTGGAGTGTACTCGCGGAGACGCCCTACAATGAGCAGTTCTTC; CDR3aa: CAWSVLAETPYNEQFF
abundance: -; v_gene: TRBV7-8; j_gene: TRBJ2-3; d_gene: TRBD2; CDR3nt: TGTGCCAGCAGCTTAGCACTAGCGGGGGCTATCCGGGATACGCAGTATTTT; CDR3aa: CASSLALAGAIRDTQYF
abundance: -; v_gene: TRBV5-5; j_gene: TRBJ2-7; d_gene: -; CDR3nt: TGTGCCAGCAGCTTAACCGACTCCTACGAGCAGTACTTC; CDR3aa: CASSLTDSYEQYF
abundance: -; v_gene: TRBV27; j_gene: TRBJ2-2; d_gene: -; CDR3nt: TGTGCCAGCAGTTTACTGGGTCAACAGGGATCCACCGGGGAGCTGTTTTTT; CDR3aa: CASSLLGQQGSTGELFF
abundance: -; v_gene: TRBV9; j_gene: TRBJ1-5; d_gene: -; CDR3nt: TGTGCCAGCAGCGTAGGGACTGATCATCAGCCCCAGCATTTT; CDR3aa: CASSVGTDHQPQHF
abundance: -; v_gene: TRBV6-5; j_gene: TRBJ1-6; d_gene: -; CDR3nt: TGTGCCAGCAGGGCGGGGGGCGTCGATAATTCACCCCTCCACTTT; CDR3aa: CASRAGGVDNSPLHF
abundance: -; v_gene: TRBV30; j_gene: TRBJ2-7; d_gene: TRBD2; CDR3nt: TGTGCCTGGACGGGACTAGGAAACGAGCAGTACTTC; CDR3aa: CAWTGLGNEQYF
abundance: -; v_gene: TRBV28; j_gene: TRBJ2-4; d_gene: -; CDR3nt: TGTGCCAGCAGGCCGGACAGACTAGCCAAAAACATTCAGTACTTC; CDR3aa: CASRPDRLAKNIQYF
abundance: -; v_gene: TRBV27; j_gene: TRBJ2-1; d_gene: TRBD2; CDR3nt: TGTGCCAGCAGTTTATCGGTGGGGGGGTACAATGAGCAGTTCTTC; CDR3aa: CASSLSVGGYNEQFF
abundance: -; v_gene: TRBV9; j_gene: TRBJ2-3; d_gene: -; CDR3nt: TGTGCCAGCAGCGTCGGGGCAATTAGCACAGATACGCAGTATTTT; CDR3aa: CASSVGAISTDTQYF
abundance: once; v_gene: TRBV19; j_gene: TRBJ2-3; d_gene: TRBD2; CDR3nt: TGTGCCAGTAGTACGATCCCTTTGGCTGAGCGGGAGGCTCCCCCAGATACGCAGTATTTT; CDR3aa: CASSTIPLAEREAPPDTQYF
abundance: -; v_gene: TRBV5-4; j_gene: TRBJ1-2; d_gene: -; CDR3nt: TGTGCCAGCAGCTCCGCGGTGGGGGCGGAGGGCTACACCTTC; CDR3aa: CASSSAVGAEGYTF
abundance: -; v_gene: TRBV19; j_gene: TRBJ1-1; d_gene: TRBD1; CDR3nt: TGTGCCAGTAGTATAGGTACAGGGGGCTTTGAAGCTTTCTTT; CDR3aa: CASSIGTGGFEAFF
abundance: -; v_gene: TRBV25-1; j_gene: TRBJ2-5; d_gene: TRBD2; CDR3nt: TGTGCCAGTGCACCGCTCCCCGCGGGAGGGTGGGAGACCCAGTACTTC; CDR3aa: CASAPLPAGGWETQYF
abundance: -; v_gene: TRBV19; j_gene: TRBJ1-5; d_gene: -; CDR3nt: TGTGCCAGTAGTATAGCCCTCGGAGTCAATCAGCCCCAGCATTTT; CDR3aa: CASSIALGVNQPQHF